In this sample, the clone carrying this T cell receptor beta chain turned up many times. This sample is part of a study of blood T cells in healthy people across ages. Trimming pared 0 bases from V and 7 bases from J, leaving 17 bases between. This CDR3 spans 15 amino acids. Per the germline V gene, CDR1 is SGDLS and CDR2 is YYNGEE. Then a second PCR, running about 6 to 12 cycles, was carried out with a sample-barcoded 5' primer and a J-beta primer mix. Any given sample supplied a minimum of 2.5 million CDR3-containing paired-end reads. One entry per CDR3 protein, called by TCRdb with MiXCR from the 5' RACE reads. This sample has 650,000 to 1,000,000 distinct CDR3 sequences; around 34% occur once, and the top ten carry roughly 13%.

The origin of this receptor is a young man in good health. The chain uses TRBV9 and TRBJ2-7; D remains unclear. The sample was blood. CDR3 in DNA: TGTGCCAGCAGCGTAGGCCTTGGTGTGGTACGGGAGCAGTACTTC. Translation gives CASSVGLGVVREQYF.